The following is a TCR beta chain sequence with its context. Sequencing was performed with immunoSEQ multiplex PCR; in TCRdb, only in-frame clones are kept and a portion is missing. Of some 490,000 clones listed, about 85% were seen once; the top ten hold 6.5% to 9.5%. The source of the sample is a study of blood T cell repertoires in COVID-19. Study-wide background: Researchers got acute and convalescent COVID-19 samples from the United States, Italy and Spain.

Recruits, aged 18 to 89 years, lived in under 25 US areas. Participants' own reports of clinical history determined their cohort assignment. What the recovered Cohort 3 donors had was two negative PCRs, clearance, or symptom resolution. V was pared by 5 bases and J by 0 bases, with 11 bases between. CDR3 length: 15 residues. The germline V gene has CDR1 MNHEY and CDR2 SMNVEV (reference sequence). This TCR derives from a woman aged 55-75 years who had recovered from COVID-19. The V and J genes are TRBV27 and TRBJ2-1, with D unresolved. Sequences were obtained from PBMCs or T cells enriched from blood (not recorded which). CDR3 coding DNA: TGTGCCAGCAGTCGACCACCAGGCTCCTACAATGAGCAGTTCTTC. Translated, it gives CASSRPPGSYNEQFF.